These 2 T cell receptor beta chains came from one sample sequenced in a study of shared clonotypes between healthy human individuals. Sequencing was performed with immunoSEQ multiplex PCR; in TCRdb, only in-frame clones are kept and a portion is missing. The sample lists about half a million clones; 78% were seen once. The sample taken for sequencing was PBMCs. These receptors originate from a woman in her 40s in good health. Some clones in this sample may be carry-over from other donors' samples.

The V and J genes are TRBV11-2 and TRBJ1-1, with D uncertain. The CDR3 is 14 residues long. The germline V gene has CDR1 SGHAT and CDR2 FQNNGV. V was shortened by 1 base and J by 4 bases, with 10 bases between the two germline ends. CDR3 nucleotides: TGTGCCAGCAGCTTAGGTCCCTTCGGCACTGAAGCTTTCTTT. Its translation is CASSLGPFGTEAFF.

The chain carries TRBV18 and TRBJ2-2; 8 positions match TRBD1. The V and J ends lost 4 bases and 2 bases, in that order; junction bases with no gene match: 6. Per germline, CDR1 KGHSH and CDR2 LQKENI. This CDR3 spans 16 amino acids. CDR3 amino acids: CASSQSGGSNTGELFF. For the CDR3, the DNA is TGTGCCAGCTCACAGTCAGGGGGCTCCAACACCGGGGAGCTGTTTTTT.